Here is one TCR beta chain with its context. The antigen remains undetermined. The same CDR3 also results from other DNA sequences found in this sample. TCRdb's copy holds only in-frame clones and misses some; the assay was immunoSEQ multiplex PCR. In the table there are about 2.3 million clones, 80% to 95% of which are singletons. This sample was taken from a study of shared clonotypes between healthy human individuals. The CDR3 runs to 12 residues. V was shortened by 3 bases and J by 4 bases, with 6 bases between the two germline ends. CDR1 SGHRS and CDR2 YFSETQ come from the germline V gene. Study results and limitations: What naive subsets generally showed was a larger estimated richness than memory subsets showed.

The TCR comes from a man aged 18 to 29 in good health. Some clones in this sample may be carry-over from other donors' samples. The V and J genes are TRBV5-1 and TRBJ2-3; D remains unclear. The sample consisted of naive CD4+ T cells from PBMCs. Subset noted: CD45RA+ positively selected. CDR3 nucleotide sequence: TGCGCCAGCAGCTCGCCGGCAGATACGCAGTATTTT. The encoded protein is CASSSPADTQYF.